Below, 8 T cell receptor beta chains from the same sample are listed, as sequenced in a study of graft-versus-host responses after intestinal transplantation. Clones were read by immunoSEQ multiplex PCR, and TCRdb kept only the in-frame ones, dropping some. The sample shows roughly 130,000 clones, about nine tenths of them seen only once. For these TCRs, the target antigens are not known. Sample: unstimulated CD4+ T cells sorted from spleen or lymph node cells, taken before intestinal transplant. Receptors were obtained from a human donor who received an intestinal transplant.

The rearrangement uses TRBV21-1 and TRBJ2-2; the table's D call, TRBD2, was not checked against the DNA. TRBV21-1 is annotated as a pseudogene. CDR3 length equals 21 residues. Here the CDR3 DNA reads TGTGCCAGCAGCCCCCGGCCGGGGGCTGCTAGCGGGAGGGCCGGTACCGGGGAGCTGTTTTTT. Translated, it gives CASSPRPGAASGRAGTGELFF.

This sequence joins TRBV7-9 and TRBJ2-1, with D tentatively TRBD2 (5 bases). Trimming cost V 3 bases and J 4 bases, with 7 bases left between them. The CDR3 spans 13 residues. From germline, CDR1 is SEHNR and CDR2 FQNEAQ (reference sequence). The CDR3 DNA reads TGTGCCAGCAGCTTTCGAGGGTACAATGAGCAGTTCTTC. Translating it yields CASSFRGYNEQFF.

The rearrangement uses TRBV25-1 and TRBJ2-5, with TRBD2 matching 8 bases. Per the germline V gene, CDR1 is MGHDK and CDR2 is SYGVNS. The CDR3 has 17 amino acids. Losses at the gene ends were 2 bases for V and 7 bases for J; bases not matched to a gene: 15. CDR3 bases: TGTGCCAGCAGTGAACCTTCGCCTAGCGGGTGGCTGGGGACCCAGTACTTC. Translating it yields CASSEPSPSGWLGTQYF.

This clone was seen once. As DNA, the CDR3 is TGTGCCAGTAGTATGGCCCAAGAGACCCAGTACTTC. It encodes CASSMAQETQYF. This chain joins TRBV19 and TRBJ2-5; no clear D. This CDR3 is 12 amino acids long. Trimming removed 3 bases from V and 1 base from J, with 3 bases in between. The germline gives CDR1 LNHDA, CDR2 SQIVND (reference sequence).

Note on this clone: An end of the junction does not agree with germline; a read error may underlie this. The rearrangement uses TRBV5-1 and TRBJ2-3, with TRBD1 matching over 9 bases. Germline CDR1 and CDR2: SGHRS and YFSETQ. CDR3 length equals 13 residues. DNA of the CDR3: TGCGCCAGCAGTACAGGGGGCACGGATACGCAGTATTTT. This sequence encodes CASSTGGTDTQYF.

On this clone: Other DNA sequences in this sample translate to the same CDR3. The chain recombines TRBV11-2 with TRBJ1-6, with a weak D call TRBD1 (5 bases). There are 15 residues in the CDR3. With 2 bases removed from V and 8 bases from J, the gap between germline ends came to 13 bases. The V gene's germline CDR1 is SGHAT and CDR2 FQNNGV. Written as DNA, the CDR3 is TGTGCCAGCAGCTTAAGGGCGGGGCGCGATTCACCCCTCCACTTT. Translation gives CASSLRAGRDSPLHF.

In this sample, this clone turned up a few times. This chain links TRBV28 with TRBJ2-2; D might be TRBD2 (5 bases). The CDR3 has 15 residues. V was clipped by 4 bases and J by 3 bases, with 12 bases between them. Per the germline V gene, CDR1 is MDHEN and CDR2 is SYDVKM. In DNA, the CDR3 is TGTGCCAGCAGTTCTTCTTACGGGGACACCGGGGAGCTGTTTTTT. Translation: CASSSSYGDTGELFF.

The chain joins TRBV7-3 to TRBJ1-1; D is unresolved. The CDR3 loop spans 16 amino acids. V was pared by 2 bases and J by 2 bases, with 15 bases between. The germline gives CDR1 SGHTA, CDR2 FQGTGA. DNA of the CDR3: TGTGCCAGCAGCTTATCTGGAGGTGGGAAAAACACTGAAGCTTTCTTT. This gives the protein CASSLSGGGKNTEAFF.